Following are 26 T cell receptor beta chains from one sample sequenced in a study of blood T cell repertoires in COVID-19. This table comes from immunoSEQ multiplex PCR, and its TCRdb copy is limited to in-frame clones, with some not included. This repertoire shows about 130,000 clones, around 83% found once; its top ten account for roughly 10%. The material sequenced was peripheral blood. The source of these receptors is a man aged 35 to 55 with active or convalescent COVID-19.

The genes are TRBV5-1 and TRBJ1-1; D is possibly TRBD1 (5 bases). The V end lost 7 bases, the J end lost 0 bases, and 13 bases lay between the germline ends. Per the germline V gene, CDR1 is SGHRS and CDR2 is YFSETQ. This CDR3 spans 14 amino acids. CDR3 sequence reads: CASRPGGMNTEAFF. For the CDR3, the DNA is TGCGCCAGCCGCCCCGGGGGGATGAACACTGAAGCTTTCTTT.

V usage is TRBV9 and J usage is TRBJ1-3; the match to TRBD1 covers 7 bases. The V segment lost 3 bases and the J segment 0 bases; nucleotides outside the gene matches: 6. The germline CDR1 and CDR2 sequences are SGDLS and YYNGEE. The CDR3 is 16 residues long. The CDR3 is CASSADRASSGNTIYF. In DNA, the CDR3 is TGTGCCAGCAGCGCCGACAGGGCATCCTCTGGAAACACCATATATTTT.

CDR3 nucleotide sequence: TGTGCCAGCAGCTTGGGGGGACAGGGTAATTACGAGCAGTACTTC. Its translation is CASSLGGQGNYEQYF. The chain carries TRBV5-4 and TRBJ2-7; TRBD1 agrees at 9 bases. The germline gives CDR1 SGHNT, CDR2 YYREEE (reference sequence). The CDR3 extends over 15 amino acids. J gave up 4 bases and V 0 bases, and 5 bases lay outside the gene matches.

This clone was recorded only once. The chain employs TRBV2 and TRBJ1-4, with D uncertain. CDR3 length equals 13 residues. V lost 11 bases and J lost 4, with 14 bases in between. Germline CDR1 reads SNHLY; CDR2 reads FYNNEI. CDR3 residues: CAGKGGSNEKLFF. CDR3 nucleotides: TGTGCCGGGAAAGGAGGAAGTAATGAAAAACTGTTTTTT.

V gene TRBV9 combines with J gene TRBJ1-6; D remains ambiguous. The germline CDR1 and CDR2 sequences are SGDLS and YYNGEE. Trimming took 6 bases from V and 7 from J, leaving 14 bases between them. The CDR3 runs to 14 residues. CDR3 DNA sequence: TGTGCCAGCAAGTCGGGGTTAGAGAATTCACCCCTCCACTTT. The encoded protein is CASKSGLENSPLHF.

V gene TRBV3-1 (or the pseudogene TRBV3-2) combines with J gene TRBJ2-2, with D unclear. The CDR3 runs to 14 residues. Germline assignment: CDR1 LGHDT and CDR2 YNNKEL (reference sequence). V was cut by 4 bases and J by 4 bases, with 10 bases left in between. CDR3 bases: TGTGCCAGCAGCCCCGAAACAAGCACCGGGGAGCTGTTTTTT. This translates into CASSPETSTGELFF.

This clone was seen more than once but under ten times. The V and J genes are TRBV19 and TRBJ1-1, with 12 bases aligning to TRBD1. Germline CDR1 and CDR2: LNHDA and SQIVND (reference sequence). The junction had 4 bases not matched to a gene; V was cut back by 5 bases and J by 0 bases. The CDR3 is 16 residues long. The CDR3 nucleotides read TGTGCCAGTAGTCCGGGGACAGGGGGCCTGAACACTGAAGCTTTCTTT. Amino acid sequence: CASSPGTGGLNTEAFF.

The chain uses TRBV5-4 and TRBJ1-1; unclear D gene. V lost 4 bases, J lost 0 bases, and 13 bases lay in between. Per germline, CDR1 SGHNT and CDR2 YYREEE (reference sequence). The CDR3 consists of 15 residues. The CDR3 region is CASSVGSSLNTEAFF. The CDR3 nucleotides read TGTGCCAGCAGCGTGGGCAGTTCTTTGAACACTGAAGCTTTCTTT. Supplemented by reference TRBV5-4 and TRBJ1-1, the full variable domain reads ETGVTQSPTHLIKTRGQQVTLRCSSQSGHNTVSWYQQALGQGPQFIFQYYREEENGRGNFPPRFSGLQFPNYSSELNVNALELDDSALYLCASSVGSSLNTEAFFGQGTRLTVV.

The chain combines TRBV7-6 with TRBJ1-1; D gene unclear. V was cut by 5 bases and J by 0 bases, with 10 bases left in between. Germline assignment: CDR1 SGHVS and CDR2 FNYEAQ. This CDR3 has 14 amino acids. CDR3 protein: CASSPGQVNTEAFF. Written as DNA, the CDR3 is TGTGCCAGCAGCCCCGGTCAGGTGAACACTGAAGCTTTCTTT.

This rearrangement joins TRBV9 to TRBJ2-7; TRBD1 matches 12 bases. With V trimmed by 1 base and J by 7 bases, 9 bases remained unmatched. The CDR3 runs to 16 residues. Germline V CDR1 and CDR2: SGDLS, YYNGEE. CDR3 nucleotides: TGTGCCAGCAGCGTACGACCGGGACAGGGGGCGAGTGAGCAGTACTTC. Translated: CASSVRPGQGASEQYF.

The chain combines TRBV9 with TRBJ1-5, with TRBD1 as a possible D gene (5 bases). V was cut by 2 bases and J by 0 bases, with 15 bases left in between. The germline CDR1 and CDR2 sequences are SGDLS and YYNGEE. This CDR3 region has 17 residues. CDR3 protein: CASSVRQPLYSNQPQHF. The CDR3 DNA sequence: TGTGCCAGCAGCGTTCGACAGCCACTATATAGCAATCAGCCCCAGCATTTT.

This chain joins TRBV19 and TRBJ2-2, with TRBD1 matching 7 bases. Germline trimming cut 11 bases from V and 1 base from J; bases unmatched to any gene: 7. The CDR3 runs to 14 residues. Germline V gives CDR1 LNHDA, CDR2 SQIVND (reference sequence). The CDR3 spells CACCRTGNTGELFF. DNA of the CDR3: TGTGCCTGCTGCCGGACAGGGAACACCGGGGAGCTGTTTTTT. The entire variable domain, with the rest obtained from reference TRBV19 and TRBJ2-2, is as follows: DGGITQSPKYLFRKEGQNVTLSCEQNLNHDAMYWYRQDPGQGLRLIYYSQIVNDFQKGDIAEGYSVSREKKESFPLTVTSAQKNPTAFYLCACCRTGNTGELFFGEGSRLTVL.

This clone was counted only a few times. The V and J genes are TRBV19 and TRBJ2-2; 9 bases are shared with TRBD2. J gave up 0 bases and V 4 bases, and 3 bases lay outside the gene matches. CDR3 length: 16 residues. Germline lookup yields CDR1 LNHDA and CDR2 SQIVND (reference sequence). The CDR3 here is CASSRSGGPNTGELFF. The CDR3 DNA sequence: TGTGCCAGTAGTAGGAGCGGGGGGCCGAACACCGGGGAGCTGTTTTTT. The full variable domain, completed using reference TRBV19 and TRBJ2-2, is DGGITQSPKYLFRKEGQNVTLSCEQNLNHDAMYWYRQDPGQGLRLIYYSQIVNDFQKGDIAEGYSVSREKKESFPLTVTSAQKNPTAFYLCASSRSGGPNTGELFFGEGSRLTVL.

This chain links TRBV27 with TRBJ1-6; D remains ambiguous. The CDR3 has 14 amino acids. V lost 8 bases and J lost 5, with 13 bases in between. Germline V gene sequence: CDR1 MNHEY, CDR2 SMNVEV (reference sequence). This CDR3 is CASRRELHNSPLHF. The CDR3 DNA follows: TGTGCCAGCCGCCGGGAGTTACATAATTCACCCCTCCACTTT.

This clone occurred once. This chain links TRBV4-2 with TRBJ2-5; D is perhaps TRBD2 (5 bases). The V end was cut by 4 bases, the J end by 5 bases, with 20 bases between. This CDR3 has 16 amino acids. In germline, CDR1 is LGHNA, CDR2 YNFKEQ. CDR3 in DNA: TGTGCCAGCAGCCTTGGGTCGGCGGGCCCGGGGGAGACCCAGTACTTC. Encoded protein: CASSLGSAGPGETQYF.

The chain links TRBV12-3 or TRBV12-4 to TRBJ2-5; possibly TRBD2 for D (6 bases). This CDR3 spans 13 amino acids. V was pared by 6 bases and J by 2 bases, with 10 bases between. This CDR3 reads CASRGGAQETQYF. In DNA, the CDR3 is TGTGCCAGCAGGGGCGGGGCACAAGAGACCCAGTACTTC.

This clone was counted many times. The V call is TRBV5-1, the J call TRBJ2-1; 9 bases agree with TRBD2. V shed 4 bases and J 6 bases; nucleotides not matched to a gene: 14. The CDR3 extends over 17 amino acids. In germline, CDR1 is SGHRS, CDR2 YFSETQ. Here the CDR3 DNA reads TGCGCCAGCAGCCGACGGACCGGGACTAGCTTGATCAATGAGCAGTTCTTC. Translation: CASSRRTGTSLINEQFF.

V and J are TRBV9 and TRBJ2-2; TRBD2 agrees at 11 bases. The germline V gene encodes CDR1 SGDLS and CDR2 YYNGEE. This CDR3 region has 16 residues. The trim removed 3 bases at V and 9 bases at J, leaving 10 bases unmatched. The CDR3 here is CASSALLAGGGRELFF. The CDR3 DNA sequence: TGTGCCAGCAGCGCCCTCCTAGCGGGGGGTGGAAGGGAGCTGTTTTTT.

This clone appeared once. The chain employs TRBV30 and TRBJ1-6; TRBD1 might be the D (5 bases). The germline CDR1 and CDR2 sequences are GTSNPN and SVGIG (reference sequence). This CDR3 is built from 14 residues. Trimming cost V 2 bases and J 7 bases, with 12 bases left between them. For the CDR3, the DNA is TGTGCCTGGAGTCCCGGGGGGGTGAATTCACCCCTCCACTTT. It encodes CAWSPGGVNSPLHF.

The rearrangement links TRBV4-2 to TRBJ1-4; 9 bases line up with TRBD1. Trimming cost V 2 bases and J 7 bases; bases outside gene matches: 5. The germline V gene has CDR1 LGHNA and CDR2 YNFKEQ. This CDR3 spans 15 amino acids. This CDR3 reads CASSQPGQGSEKLFF. The CDR3 DNA sequence: TGTGCCAGCAGCCAACCGGGACAGGGAAGTGAAAAACTGTTTTTT.

The chain has TRBV9 and TRBJ2-2, with D possibly matching TRBD2 (5 bases). Germline assignment: CDR1 SGDLS and CDR2 YYNGEE. This CDR3 region has 14 residues. V was trimmed by 0 bases and J by 5 bases, leaving 8 bases between them. The CDR3 loop reads CASSVGGPTGELFF. CDR3 nucleotides: TGTGCCAGCAGCGTAGGAGGGCCGACCGGGGAGCTGTTTTTT.

Written as DNA, the CDR3 is TGTGCCAGCAGTGAATCAGCGGGAACTTACGAGCAGTACTTC. Its translation: CASSESAGTYEQYF. The chain joins TRBV25-1 to TRBJ2-7, with 7 positions matching TRBD2. Germline V CDR1 and CDR2: MGHDK, SYGVNS. Trimming cost V 1 base and J 4 bases; bases outside gene matches: 4. The CDR3 runs to 14 residues.

This clone showed up just once. This chain links TRBV7-6 with TRBJ2-1; 13 nucleotides match TRBD2. The length of the CDR3 is 17 residues. J was trimmed by 0 bases and V by 7 bases; bases with no gene match: 6. CDR1 and CDR2 from the germline V gene are SGHVS and FNYEAQ. CDR3 bases: TGTGCCAGCACCGGGACTAGCGGGGAGAGCTCCTACAATGAGCAGTTCTTC. Translating it yields CASTGTSGESSYNEQFF.

V gene TRBV10-1 combines with J gene TRBJ1-3, with D possibly TRBD1 on 5 matching bases. The CDR3 extends over 16 amino acids. CDR1 is WNHNN, CDR2 SYGVQD, per germline (reference sequence). Written as DNA, the CDR3 is TGCGTCCAGGGAGGACGGGGCCGAGTCTCTGGAAACACCATATATTTT. Amino acid sequence: CVQGGRGRVSGNTIYF.

The chain links TRBV24-1 to TRBJ1-1, with 9 bases fitting TRBD1. This CDR3 spans 16 amino acids. CDR1 KGHDR and CDR2 SFDVKD come from the germline V gene. V was clipped by 3 bases and J by 0 bases; unmatched bases: 4. CDR3: CATSDGTGNMNTEAFF. In DNA form, the CDR3 reads TGTGCCACCAGTGATGGGACAGGGAATATGAACACTGAAGCTTTCTTT.

This clone was found a few times. The chain combines TRBV2 with TRBJ2-7; 9 bases match TRBD1. CDR1 SNHLY and CDR2 FYNNEI come from the germline V gene. The CDR3 runs 14 residues. The V and J ends lost 7 bases and 5 bases, in that order; junction bases with no gene match: 9. DNA of the CDR3: TGTGCCAGCACCGGGACAGGGACAGGTAACGAGCAGTACTTC. Translation gives CASTGTGTGNEQYF.